This T cell receptor (beta chain) stems from a study of T cells in Graves' hyperthyroidism and ophthalmopathy. Amplification of TCR beta CDR3 regions used RNA as the template. RT-PCR in the first round (using the HTBI primer set) targeted the TCR CDR3. TCRdb re-called the multiplex PCR reads through MiXCR, storing one row per CDR3 protein. The data show fewer than 300,000 distinct CDR3 sequences, less than 30% seen once. Out of approximately 9.9 ml of fresh peripheral blood came the PBMCs. The CDR3 extends over 13 amino acids. Germline assignment: CDR1 LNHDA and CDR2 SQIVND (reference sequence). Trimming took 8 bases from V and 0 from J, leaving 8 bases between them. Study-wide findings and caveats: Most thyroid clonotypes with frequency above 0.001 were detected in blood. Ophthalmopathy was identified by the model a median approximately 6.9 months ahead of onset.

There are many counts of this clonotype. The antigen is unknown. The rearrangement joins TRBV19 to TRBJ1-5; no definite D call. The sample comprised blood. The sequence derives from a man aged 35 to 55 with Graves' hyperthyroidism that later progressed to Graves' ophthalmopathy. This CDR3 is CASGMISNQPQHF. The CDR3 DNA reads as TGTGCCAGTGGGATGATTAGCAATCAGCCCCAGCATTTT.